This is a list of T cell receptor beta chains from one sample in a study of T cell responses to AZD1222 COVID-19 vaccine. The method was immunoSEQ multiplex PCR; TCRdb's version includes in-frame clones alone and lacks a portion of them. There are some 150,000 clones in the sample; about 93% occur only once, and around 1.3% lies in the top ten. Sequencing used peripheral blood, obtained on day 0 of AZD1222 vaccination. These receptors all come from an adult in good health. CDR3s include the opening cysteine and the closing phenylalanine or tryptophan. Clone size, where shown, is once, few, many, or a class for clones that have expanded.

clone_size cdr3_length j_call v_call cdr3_aa
NA 12 TRBJ2-1 TRBV27 CASSLRGNEQFF
NA 15 TRBJ1-5 TRBV6-5 CAPAGAAYSNQPQHF
NA 12 TRBJ2-3 TRBV6-5 CASSPTEGTQYF
NA 14 TRBJ1-4 TRBV5-1 CASSLVGLYEKLFF
NA 15 TRBJ2-5 TRBV6-5 CASSYSMREWETQYF
NA 15 TRBJ2-2 TRBV27 CASSSRQANTGELFF
NA 12 TRBJ1-1 TRBV4-1 CASSQGAIEAFF
once 14 TRBJ1-2 TRBV5-6 CASSLASRANGYTF
NA 15 TRBJ1-6 TRBV5-1 CASSSRDRDNSPLHF
once 12 TRBJ1-2 TRBV29-1 CSVEPGEVGYTF